This TCR beta chain was recovered during a study of cytomegalovirus exposure and HLA in healthy donors. Study observations and caveats: Sequencing likely produced, as an artifact, a cluster of highly shared sequence variants. A later analysis linked a missense variant in DCLRE1C to the trimming of TCR beta V and J genes.

Each of the donors was a healthy bone marrow donor. PCR amplification relied on 60 Vbeta primers (plus 13 Jbeta primers). Assay used: immunoSEQ multiplex PCR; TCRdb lists only in-frame clones, some missing. In all, the sample yields 150,000 or so clones. This CDR3 has 15 amino acids. The V end lost 4 bases, the J end lost 0 bases, and 13 bases lay between the germline ends. Germline CDR1 reads MNHNS; CDR2 reads SASEGT. Notes on this clone: Its antigen is currently unknown.

The chain combines TRBV6-1 with TRBJ2-7, with TRBD1 as a possible D gene (6 bases). This TCR came from a woman in her sixties or seventies in good health and CMV-seronegative. Specimen: PBMCs. Written as DNA, the CDR3 is TGTGCCAGCAGTGGCCATTGGGACATCTCCTACGAGCAGTACTTC. Its translation is CASSGHWDISYEQYF.